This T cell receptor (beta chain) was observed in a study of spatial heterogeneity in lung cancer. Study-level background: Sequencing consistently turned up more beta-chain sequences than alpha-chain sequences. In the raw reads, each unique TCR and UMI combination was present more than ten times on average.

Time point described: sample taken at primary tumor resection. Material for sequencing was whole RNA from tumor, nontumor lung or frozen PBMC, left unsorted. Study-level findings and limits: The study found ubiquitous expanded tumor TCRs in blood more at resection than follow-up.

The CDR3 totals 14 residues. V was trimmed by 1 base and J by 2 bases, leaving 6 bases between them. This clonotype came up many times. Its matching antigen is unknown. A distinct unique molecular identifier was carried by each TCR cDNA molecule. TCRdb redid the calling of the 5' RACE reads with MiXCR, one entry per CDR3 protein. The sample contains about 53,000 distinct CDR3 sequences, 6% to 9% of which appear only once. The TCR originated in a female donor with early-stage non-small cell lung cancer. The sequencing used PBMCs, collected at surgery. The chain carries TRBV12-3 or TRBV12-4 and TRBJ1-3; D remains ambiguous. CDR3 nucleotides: TGTGCCAGCAGTTTAGGAGTGACTGGAAACACCATATATTTT. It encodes CASSLGVTGNTIYF.